Listed below are T cell receptor beta chains from one sample, sequenced in a study of shared clonotypes between healthy human individuals. Sequencing was performed with immunoSEQ multiplex PCR; in TCRdb, only in-frame clones are kept and a portion is missing. The table lists roughly 570,000 clones, about 98% of them singletons. The sequencing input was naive CD8+ T cells sorted from blood. Source of these receptors: a man aged 25 to 45 in good health. The CDR3 runs from the conserved cysteine through the conserved F or W. A D gene is named only where the DNA matches it firmly.

V gene: TRBV7-2; J gene: TRBJ2-7; D gene: TRBD2; CDR3 protein: CASSFYGRATYEQYF; CDR3 DNA: TGTGCCAGCAGCTTTTACGGGAGGGCCACGTACGAGCAGTACTTC
V gene: TRBV5-1; J gene: TRBJ2-7; D gene: NA; CDR3 protein: CASSRGSTYEQYF; CDR3 DNA: TGCGCCAGCTCCAGGGGATCGACCTACGAGCAGTACTTC
V gene: TRBV10-3; J gene: TRBJ2-3; D gene: NA; CDR3 protein: CAISEAGGGTDTQYF; CDR3 DNA: TGTGCCATCAGTGAAGCAGGGGGGGGCACAGATACGCAGTATTTT
V gene: TRBV28; J gene: TRBJ1-5; D gene: NA; CDR3 protein: CASTTEGVKRPQHF; CDR3 DNA: TGTGCCAGCACCACGGAAGGGGTCAAAAGACCCCAGCATTTT
V gene: TRBV7-9; J gene: TRBJ2-5; D gene: NA; CDR3 protein: CAIASLDRRETQYF; CDR3 DNA: TGTGCCATCGCAAGCCTTGACAGAAGAGAGACCCAGTACTTC
V gene: TRBV9; J gene: TRBJ2-1; D gene: NA; CDR3 protein: CASSASWYDSYNEQFF; CDR3 DNA: TGTGCCAGCAGCGCTAGTTGGTACGACTCCTACAATGAGCAGTTCTTC
V gene: TRBV5-1; J gene: TRBJ2-2; D gene: NA; CDR3 protein: CASSSGGLFEELFF; CDR3 DNA: TGCGCCAGCAGCTCTGGAGGGCTTTTTGAGGAGCTGTTTTTT
V gene: TRBV6-5; J gene: TRBJ2-4; D gene: NA; CDR3 protein: CASSYSPWTEKNIQYF; CDR3 DNA: TGTGCCAGCAGTTACTCACCGTGGACGGAAAAAAACATTCAGTACTTC
V gene: TRBV5-5; J gene: TRBJ2-7; D gene: NA; CDR3 protein: CASSFRAMDSYEQYF; CDR3 DNA: TGTGCCAGCAGCTTTAGGGCTATGGACTCCTACGAGCAGTACTTC
V gene: TRBV14; J gene: TRBJ2-3; D gene: TRBD2; CDR3 protein: CASSPGGGFTDTQYF; CDR3 DNA: TGTGCCAGCAGCCCCGGGGGAGGGTTCACAGATACGCAGTATTTT
V gene: TRBV15; J gene: TRBJ1-2; D gene: TRBD1; CDR3 protein: CATSSADRVAYGYTF; CDR3 DNA: TGTGCCACCAGCAGTGCGGACAGGGTGGCCTATGGCTACACCTTC
V gene: TRBV5-1; J gene: TRBJ2-2; D gene: NA; CDR3 protein: CASSPGAGELFF; CDR3 DNA: TGCGCCAGCAGCCCGGGAGCCGGGGAGCTGTTTTTT
V gene: TRBV5-1; J gene: TRBJ2-3; D gene: NA; CDR3 protein: CASSWPVADRTDTQYF; CDR3 DNA: TGCGCCAGCAGCTGGCCGGTAGCGGATCGCACAGATACGCAGTATTTT
V gene: TRBV10-2; J gene: TRBJ2-7; D gene: NA; CDR3 protein: CASSEGRGSYEQYF; CDR3 DNA: TGCGCCAGCAGTGAGGGCAGAGGCTCCTACGAGCAGTACTTC
V gene: TRBV5-6; J gene: TRBJ2-7; D gene: NA; CDR3 protein: CASSLWTYEQYF; CDR3 DNA: TGTGCCAGCAGCTTGTGGACCTACGAGCAGTACTTC
V gene: TRBV5-6; J gene: TRBJ2-2; D gene: NA; CDR3 protein: CASSLAVNTGELFF; CDR3 DNA: TGTGCCAGCAGCTTGGCGGTAAACACCGGGGAGCTGTTTTTT
V gene: TRBV5-1; J gene: TRBJ2-1; D gene: NA; CDR3 protein: CASSLEGVGPPEQFF; CDR3 DNA: TGCGCCAGCAGCTTGGAGGGAGTGGGACCTCCTGAGCAGTTCTTC
V gene: TRBV11-2; J gene: TRBJ2-1; D gene: NA; CDR3 protein: CASRVGLDNEQFF; CDR3 DNA: TGTGCCAGCAGAGTGGGGCTAGACAATGAGCAGTTCTTC
V gene: TRBV28; J gene: TRBJ2-7; D gene: NA; CDR3 protein: CASTGNTYEQYF; CDR3 DNA: TGTGCCAGCACCGGTAATACCTACGAGCAGTACTTC
V gene: TRBV7-8; J gene: TRBJ2-2; D gene: NA; CDR3 protein: CASSGRVAGELFF; CDR3 DNA: TGTGCCAGCAGCGGCAGGGTAGCCGGGGAGCTGTTTTTT
V gene: TRBV19; J gene: TRBJ2-5; D gene: NA; CDR3 protein: CASSTSGEGTLLVTQYF; CDR3 DNA: TGTGCCAGTAGTACCTCTGGGGAAGGGACCCTTTTGGTGACCCAGTACTTC
V gene: TRBV27; J gene: TRBJ2-2; D gene: NA; CDR3 protein: CAADPGTGELFF; CDR3 DNA: TGTGCCGCCGATCCTGGAACCGGGGAGCTGTTTTTT
V gene: TRBV18; J gene: TRBJ1-5; D gene: NA; CDR3 protein: CASSPTTGYMNF; CDR3 DNA: TGTGCCAGCTCACCGACCACAGGGTATATGAATTTT
V gene: TRBV7-2; J gene: TRBJ2-5; D gene: NA; CDR3 protein: CASSFGGATQYF; CDR3 DNA: TGTGCCAGCAGCTTTGGTGGGGCGACCCAGTACTTC
V gene: TRBV7-9; J gene: TRBJ1-1; D gene: TRBD1; CDR3 protein: CASVDRDRGLGEAFF; CDR3 DNA: TGTGCCAGCGTTGACCGGGACAGGGGGCTCGGGGAAGCTTTCTTT
V gene: TRBV7-9; J gene: TRBJ2-7; D gene: NA; CDR3 protein: CASSAGSYEQYF; CDR3 DNA: TGTGCCAGCAGCGCCGGGAGCTACGAGCAGTACTTC
V gene: TRBV18; J gene: TRBJ2-1; D gene: NA; CDR3 protein: CASSPPARDEQFF; CDR3 DNA: TGTGCCAGCTCACCACCGGCCCGCGATGAGCAGTTCTTC
V gene: TRBV7-2; J gene: TRBJ2-1; D gene: NA; CDR3 protein: CASSPGLFSYNEQFF; CDR3 DNA: TGTGCCAGCAGCCCGGGACTGTTCTCCTACAATGAGCAGTTCTTC